What follows describes a single TCR beta chain. The antigen is not known. The table came from immunoSEQ multiplex PCR; TCRdb's copy has only in-frame clones and leaves some out. The sample lists 9,500 to 12,000 clones, 89% seen once, with about 0.4% in the top ten. The data originate from a study of regulatory dendritic cells for organ transplantation. The CDR3 extends over 13 amino acids. Germline V gives CDR1 SGHAT, CDR2 FQDESV (reference sequence). V dropped 2 bases and J dropped 7 bases, with 11 bases sitting between them. Allogeneic regulatory or mature dendritic cells were co-cultured for 5 days with CFSE-labeled sorted T cells at 1:10. Memory T cells were CD45RO+, naive were CD45RA+, sorted by FACS. Findings and caveats of the study: Memory T cells were less diverse than naive, with memory CD8+ most oligoclonal. Of resting T cell subsets, memory CD8+ had the most alloreactive clonotypes.

The receptor's source is a human donor in good health. This chain links TRBV11-1 with TRBJ1-1; maybe TRBD1 (5 bases). The specimen was naive CD8+ T cells from blood cultured with dendritic cells. Sample subset: CD45RA+ naive T cells. The CDR3 region has the DNA TGTGCCAGCAGCTTACAGACGGGACTTGAAGCTTTCTTT. Protein: CASSLQTGLEAFF. Based on the CDR3 plus reference TRBV11-1 and TRBJ1-1, the full variable domain is EAEVAQSPRYKITEKSQAVAFWCDPISGHATLYWYRQILGQGPELLVQFQDESVVDDSQLPKDRFSAERLKGVDSTLKIQPAELGDSAMYLCASSLQTGLEAFFGQGTRLTVV.